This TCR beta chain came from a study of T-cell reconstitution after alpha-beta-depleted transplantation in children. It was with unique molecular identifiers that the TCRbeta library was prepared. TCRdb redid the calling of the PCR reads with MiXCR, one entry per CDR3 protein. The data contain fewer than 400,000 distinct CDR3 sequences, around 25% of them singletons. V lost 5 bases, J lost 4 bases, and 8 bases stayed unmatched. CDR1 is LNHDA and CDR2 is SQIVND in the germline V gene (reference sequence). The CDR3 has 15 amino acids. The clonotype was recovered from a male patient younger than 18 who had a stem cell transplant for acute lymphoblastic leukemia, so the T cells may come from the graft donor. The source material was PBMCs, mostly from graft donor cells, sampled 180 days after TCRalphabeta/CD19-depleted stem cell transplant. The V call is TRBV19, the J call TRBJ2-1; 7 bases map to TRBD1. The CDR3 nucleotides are TGTGCCAGTAGTCCCTACCCGACAGGGTACAATGAGCAGTTCTTC. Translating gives CASSPYPTGYNEQFF.